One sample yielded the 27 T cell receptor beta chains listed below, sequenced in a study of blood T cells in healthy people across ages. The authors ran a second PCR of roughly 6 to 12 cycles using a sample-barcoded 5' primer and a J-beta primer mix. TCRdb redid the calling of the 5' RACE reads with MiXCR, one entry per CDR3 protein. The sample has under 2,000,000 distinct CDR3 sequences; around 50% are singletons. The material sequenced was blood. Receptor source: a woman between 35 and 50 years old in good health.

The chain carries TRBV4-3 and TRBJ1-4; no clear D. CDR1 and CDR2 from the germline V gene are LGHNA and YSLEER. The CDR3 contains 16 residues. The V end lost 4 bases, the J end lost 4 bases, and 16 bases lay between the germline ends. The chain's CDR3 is CASSPSLRGINEKLFF. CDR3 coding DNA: TGCGCCAGCAGCCCATCGTTACGAGGGATTAATGAAAAACTGTTTTTT.

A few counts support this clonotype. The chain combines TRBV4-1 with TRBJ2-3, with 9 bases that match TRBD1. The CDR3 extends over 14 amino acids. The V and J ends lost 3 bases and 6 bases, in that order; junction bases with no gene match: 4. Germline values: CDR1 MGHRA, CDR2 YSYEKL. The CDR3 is CASSHGGQGDTQYF. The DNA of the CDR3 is TGCGCCAGCAGCCATGGGGGACAGGGTGATACGCAGTATTTT.

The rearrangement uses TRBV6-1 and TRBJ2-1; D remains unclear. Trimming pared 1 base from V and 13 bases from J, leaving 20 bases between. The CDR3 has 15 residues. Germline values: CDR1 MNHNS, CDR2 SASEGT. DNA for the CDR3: TGTGCCAGCAGTGAAGGACTGTCCGTCCGCGAGACCCAGTTCTTC. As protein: CASSEGLSVRETQFF.

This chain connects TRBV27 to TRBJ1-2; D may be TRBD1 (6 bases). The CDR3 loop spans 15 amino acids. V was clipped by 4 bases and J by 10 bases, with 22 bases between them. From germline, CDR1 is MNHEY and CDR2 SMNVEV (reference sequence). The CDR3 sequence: CASSSPRGGRTDYTF. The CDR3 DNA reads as TGTGCCAGCAGTTCTCCACGTGGGGGCCGGACGGACTACACCTTC.

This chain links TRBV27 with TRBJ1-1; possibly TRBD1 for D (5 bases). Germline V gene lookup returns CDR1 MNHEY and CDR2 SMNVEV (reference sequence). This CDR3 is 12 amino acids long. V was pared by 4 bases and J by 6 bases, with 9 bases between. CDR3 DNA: TGTGCCAGCAGTTCGGGGGTCTCTGAAGCTTTCTTT. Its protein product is CASSSGVSEAFF.

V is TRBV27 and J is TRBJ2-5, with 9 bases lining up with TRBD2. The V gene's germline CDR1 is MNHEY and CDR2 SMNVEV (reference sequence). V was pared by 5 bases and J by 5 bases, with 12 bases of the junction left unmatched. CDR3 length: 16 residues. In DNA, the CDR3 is TGTGCCAGCAGTAGACTAGCGGTAGACTTGGCGGAGACCCAGTACTTC. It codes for CASSRLAVDLAETQYF.

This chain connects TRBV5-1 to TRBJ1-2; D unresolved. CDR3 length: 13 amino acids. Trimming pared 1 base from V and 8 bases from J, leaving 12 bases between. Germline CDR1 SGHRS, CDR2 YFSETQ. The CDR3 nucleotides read TGCGCCAGCAGCTTGAGGGAGAGGTCAGGCTACACCTTC. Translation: CASSLRERSGYTF.

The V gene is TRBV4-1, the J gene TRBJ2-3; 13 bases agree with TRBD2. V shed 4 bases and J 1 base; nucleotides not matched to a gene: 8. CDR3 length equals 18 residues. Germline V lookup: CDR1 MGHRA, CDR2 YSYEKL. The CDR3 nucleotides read TGCGCCAGCAGCCCCGGACTAGCGGGAGCGCGACGCACAGATACGCAGTATTTT. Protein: CASSPGLAGARRTDTQYF.

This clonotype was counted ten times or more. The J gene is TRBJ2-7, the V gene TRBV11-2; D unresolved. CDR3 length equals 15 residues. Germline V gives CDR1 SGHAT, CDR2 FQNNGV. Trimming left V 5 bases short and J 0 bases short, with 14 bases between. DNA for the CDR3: TGTGCCAGCAGCCTGGGTCTTTCAAGCTCCTACGAGCAGTACTTC. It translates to CASSLGLSSSYEQYF.

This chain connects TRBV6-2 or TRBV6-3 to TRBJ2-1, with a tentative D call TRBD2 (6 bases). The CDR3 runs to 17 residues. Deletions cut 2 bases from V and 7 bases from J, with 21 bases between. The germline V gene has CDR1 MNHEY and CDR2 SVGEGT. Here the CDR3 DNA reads TGTGCCAGCAGTTACGAGGAGGGGCCCACCATCCAAAATGAGCAGTTCTTC. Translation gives CASSYEEGPTIQNEQFF.

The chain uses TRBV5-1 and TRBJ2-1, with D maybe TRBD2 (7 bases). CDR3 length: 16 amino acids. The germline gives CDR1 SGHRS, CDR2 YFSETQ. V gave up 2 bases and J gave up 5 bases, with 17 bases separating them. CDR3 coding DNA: TGCGCCAGCAGCTTTCTTAGAGGGGGGGCCCACAATGAGCAGTTCTTC. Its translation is CASSFLRGGAHNEQFF.

CDR3 protein: CASSFGGGEELFF. CDR3 coding DNA: TGTGCCAGCAGCTTCGGCGGAGGGGAGGAGCTGTTTTTT. V and J are TRBV7-2 and TRBJ2-2; tentatively, D is TRBD2 (6 bases). Germline V gene lookup returns CDR1 SGHTA and CDR2 FQGNSA. The CDR3 has 13 amino acids. V was trimmed by 3 bases and J by 10 bases, leaving 12 bases between them.

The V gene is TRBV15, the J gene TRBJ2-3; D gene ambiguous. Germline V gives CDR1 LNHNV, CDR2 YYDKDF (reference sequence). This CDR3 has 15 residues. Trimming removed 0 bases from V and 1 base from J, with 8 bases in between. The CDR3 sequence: CATSRDVARTDTQYF. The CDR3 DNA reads TGTGCCACCAGCAGAGATGTAGCACGCACAGATACGCAGTATTTT.

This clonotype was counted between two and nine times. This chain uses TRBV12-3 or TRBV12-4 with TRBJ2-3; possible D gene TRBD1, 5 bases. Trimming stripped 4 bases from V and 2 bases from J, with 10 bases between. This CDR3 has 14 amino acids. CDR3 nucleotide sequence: TGTGCCAGCAGTTGGGCAGGGTCCACAGATACGCAGTATTTT. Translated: CASSWAGSTDTQYF.

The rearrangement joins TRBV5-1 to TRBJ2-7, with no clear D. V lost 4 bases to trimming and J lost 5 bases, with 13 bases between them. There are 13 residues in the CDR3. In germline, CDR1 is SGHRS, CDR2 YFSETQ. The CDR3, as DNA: TGCGCCAGCAGCACCCCCGCAGGCCACGAGCAGTACTTC. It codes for CASSTPAGHEQYF.

This CDR3 reads CASRTTSGDYNEQFF. CDR3 nucleotide sequence: TGTGCCAGCAGGACTACTAGCGGGGATTACAATGAGCAGTTCTTC. This chain uses TRBV12-3 or TRBV12-4 with TRBJ2-1; 10 nucleotides match TRBD2. The CDR3 loop spans 15 amino acids. Germline trimming cut 6 bases from V and 4 bases from J; bases unmatched to any gene: 6.

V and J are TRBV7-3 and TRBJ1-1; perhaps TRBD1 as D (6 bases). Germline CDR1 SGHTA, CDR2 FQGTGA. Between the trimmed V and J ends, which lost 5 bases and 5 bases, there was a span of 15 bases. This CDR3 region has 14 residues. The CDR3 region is CASSITGMRTEAFF. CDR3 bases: TGTGCCAGCAGCATCACAGGGATGAGAACTGAAGCTTTCTTT.

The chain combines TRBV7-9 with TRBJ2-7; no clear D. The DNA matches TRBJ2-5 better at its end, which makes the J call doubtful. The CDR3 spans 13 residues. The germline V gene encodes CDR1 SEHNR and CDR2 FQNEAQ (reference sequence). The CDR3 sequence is CASSISVRETQYF. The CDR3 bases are TGTGCCAGCAGCATATCGGTCCGGGAGACCCAGTACTTC.

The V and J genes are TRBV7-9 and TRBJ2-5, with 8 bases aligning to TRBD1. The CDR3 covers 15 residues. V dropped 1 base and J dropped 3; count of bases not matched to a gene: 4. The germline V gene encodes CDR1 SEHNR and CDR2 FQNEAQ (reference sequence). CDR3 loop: CASSLGQGSEETQYF. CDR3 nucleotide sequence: TGTGCCAGCAGCTTAGGACAGGGGAGTGAAGAGACCCAGTACTTC.

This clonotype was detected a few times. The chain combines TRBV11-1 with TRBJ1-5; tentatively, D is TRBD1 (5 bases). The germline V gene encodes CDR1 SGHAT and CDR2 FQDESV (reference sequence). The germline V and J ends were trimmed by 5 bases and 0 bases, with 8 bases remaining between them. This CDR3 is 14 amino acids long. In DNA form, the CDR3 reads TGTGCCAGCAGCGAGGGACTTAGCAATCAGCCCCAGCATTTT. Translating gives CASSEGLSNQPQHF.

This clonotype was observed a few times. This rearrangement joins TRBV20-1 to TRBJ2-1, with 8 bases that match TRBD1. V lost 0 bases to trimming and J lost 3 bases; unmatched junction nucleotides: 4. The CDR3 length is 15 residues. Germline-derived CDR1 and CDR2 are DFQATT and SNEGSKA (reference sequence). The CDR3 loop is CSAREQGAGYNEQFF. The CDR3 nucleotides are TGCAGTGCTAGAGAGCAGGGGGCGGGCTACAATGAGCAGTTCTTC.

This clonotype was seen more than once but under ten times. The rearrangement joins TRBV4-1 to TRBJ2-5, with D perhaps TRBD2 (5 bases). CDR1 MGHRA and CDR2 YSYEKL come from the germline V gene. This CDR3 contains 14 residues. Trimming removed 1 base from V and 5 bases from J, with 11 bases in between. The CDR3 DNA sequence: TGCGCCAGCAGCCAAGGGCTAGCCTCCGAGACCCAGTACTTC. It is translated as CASSQGLASETQYF.

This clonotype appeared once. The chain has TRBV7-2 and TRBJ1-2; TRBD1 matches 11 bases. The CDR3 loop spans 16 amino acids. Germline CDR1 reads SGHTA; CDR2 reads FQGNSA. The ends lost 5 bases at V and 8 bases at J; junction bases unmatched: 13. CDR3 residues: CASSPQPGQGVEGYTF. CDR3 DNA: TGTGCCAGCAGCCCCCAACCGGGACAGGGGGTCGAGGGCTACACCTTC.

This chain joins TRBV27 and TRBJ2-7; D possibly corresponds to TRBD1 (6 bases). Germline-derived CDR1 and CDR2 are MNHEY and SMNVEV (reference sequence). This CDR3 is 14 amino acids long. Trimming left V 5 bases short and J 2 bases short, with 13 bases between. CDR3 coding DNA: TGTGCCAGCAGTCTCCAGGGGATCCCCTACGAGCAGTACTTC. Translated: CASSLQGIPYEQYF.

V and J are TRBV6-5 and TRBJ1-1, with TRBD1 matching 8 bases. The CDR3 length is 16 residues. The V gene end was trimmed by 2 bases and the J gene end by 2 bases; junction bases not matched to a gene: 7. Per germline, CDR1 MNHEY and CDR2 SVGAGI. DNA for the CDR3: TGTGCCAGCAGTTACGAACAGGGGGTAGGCAACACTGAAGCTTTCTTT. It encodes CASSYEQGVGNTEAFF.

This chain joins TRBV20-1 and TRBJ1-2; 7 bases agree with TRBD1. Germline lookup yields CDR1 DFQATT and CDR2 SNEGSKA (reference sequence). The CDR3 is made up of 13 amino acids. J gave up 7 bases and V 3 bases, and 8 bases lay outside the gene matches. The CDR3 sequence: CSASPQGVGGYTF. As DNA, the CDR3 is TGCAGTGCTAGTCCTCAGGGGGTCGGTGGCTACACCTTC.

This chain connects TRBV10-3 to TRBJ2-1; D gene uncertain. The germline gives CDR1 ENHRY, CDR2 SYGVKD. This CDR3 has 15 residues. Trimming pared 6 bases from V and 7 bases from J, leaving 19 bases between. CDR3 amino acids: CAISTGPQTGNEQFF. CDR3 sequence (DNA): TGTGCCATCAGCACCGGGCCACAAACCGGGAATGAGCAGTTCTTC.